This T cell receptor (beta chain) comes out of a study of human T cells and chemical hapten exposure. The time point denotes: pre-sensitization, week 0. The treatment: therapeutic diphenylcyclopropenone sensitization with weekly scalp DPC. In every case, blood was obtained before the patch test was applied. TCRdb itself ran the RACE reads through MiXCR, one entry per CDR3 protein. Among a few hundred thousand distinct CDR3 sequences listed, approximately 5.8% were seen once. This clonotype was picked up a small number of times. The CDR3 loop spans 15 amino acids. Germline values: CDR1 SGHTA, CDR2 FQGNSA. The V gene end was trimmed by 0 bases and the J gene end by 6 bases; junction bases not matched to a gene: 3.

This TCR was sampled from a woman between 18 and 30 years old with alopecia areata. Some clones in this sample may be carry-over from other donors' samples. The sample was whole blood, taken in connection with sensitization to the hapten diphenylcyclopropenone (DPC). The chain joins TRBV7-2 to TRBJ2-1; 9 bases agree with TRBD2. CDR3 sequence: CASSLARGGRNEQFF. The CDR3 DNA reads TGTGCCAGCAGCTTAGCGCGGGGGGGCCGCAATGAGCAGTTCTTC.